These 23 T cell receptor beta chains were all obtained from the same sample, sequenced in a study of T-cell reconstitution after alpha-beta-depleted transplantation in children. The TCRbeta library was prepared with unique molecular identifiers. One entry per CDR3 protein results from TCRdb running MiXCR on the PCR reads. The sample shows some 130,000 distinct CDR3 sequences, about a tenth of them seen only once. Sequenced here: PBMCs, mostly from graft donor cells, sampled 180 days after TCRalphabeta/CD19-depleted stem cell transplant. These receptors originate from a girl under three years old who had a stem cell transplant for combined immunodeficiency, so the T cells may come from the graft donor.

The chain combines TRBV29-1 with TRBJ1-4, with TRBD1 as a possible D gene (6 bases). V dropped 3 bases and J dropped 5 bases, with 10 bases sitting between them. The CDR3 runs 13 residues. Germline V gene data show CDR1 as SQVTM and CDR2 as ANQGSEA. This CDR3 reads CSVDGGRNEKLFF. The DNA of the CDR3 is TGCAGCGTTGATGGGGGCCGGAATGAAAAACTGTTTTTT.

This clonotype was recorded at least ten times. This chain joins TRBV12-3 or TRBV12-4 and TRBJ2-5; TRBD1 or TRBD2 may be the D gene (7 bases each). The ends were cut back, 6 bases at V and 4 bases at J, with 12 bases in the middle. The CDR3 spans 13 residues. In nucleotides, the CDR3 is TGTGCCAGCAGCACAGGGGAGGGAGAGACCCAGTACTTC. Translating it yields CASSTGEGETQYF.

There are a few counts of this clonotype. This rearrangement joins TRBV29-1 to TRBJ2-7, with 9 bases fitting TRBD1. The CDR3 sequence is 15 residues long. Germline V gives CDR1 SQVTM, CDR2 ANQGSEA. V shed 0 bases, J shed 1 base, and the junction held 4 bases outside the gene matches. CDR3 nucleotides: TGCAGCGTTGAAGATGAGGGACAGGGATCCTACGAGCAGTACTTC. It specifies CSVEDEGQGSYEQYF.

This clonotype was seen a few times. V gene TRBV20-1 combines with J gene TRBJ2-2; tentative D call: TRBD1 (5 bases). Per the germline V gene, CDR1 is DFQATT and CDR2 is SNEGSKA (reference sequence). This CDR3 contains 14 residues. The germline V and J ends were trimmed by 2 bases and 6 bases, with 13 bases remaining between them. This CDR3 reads CSARNYQGSGELFF. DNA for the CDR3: TGCAGTGCTAGAAACTACCAGGGATCCGGGGAGCTGTTTTTT.

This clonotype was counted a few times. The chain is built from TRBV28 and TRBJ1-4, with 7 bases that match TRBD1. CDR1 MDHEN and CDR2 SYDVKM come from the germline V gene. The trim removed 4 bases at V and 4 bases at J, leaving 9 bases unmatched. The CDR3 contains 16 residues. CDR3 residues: CASSSPTGLGNEKLFF. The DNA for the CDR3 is TGTGCCAGCAGTTCACCGACAGGGCTTGGTAATGAAAAACTGTTTTTT.

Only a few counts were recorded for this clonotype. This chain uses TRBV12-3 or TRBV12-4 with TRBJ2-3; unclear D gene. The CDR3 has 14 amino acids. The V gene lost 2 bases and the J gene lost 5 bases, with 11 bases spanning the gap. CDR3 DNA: TGTGCCAGCAGTTTAATGGTGTCTGAAGATACGCAGTATTTT. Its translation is CASSLMVSEDTQYF.

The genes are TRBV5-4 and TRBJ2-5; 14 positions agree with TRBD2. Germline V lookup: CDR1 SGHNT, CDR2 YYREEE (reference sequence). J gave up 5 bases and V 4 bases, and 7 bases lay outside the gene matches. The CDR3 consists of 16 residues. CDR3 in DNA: TGTGCCAGCAGCCTTGGGACTAGCGGGAGTAGGGAGACCCAGTACTTC. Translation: CASSLGTSGSRETQYF. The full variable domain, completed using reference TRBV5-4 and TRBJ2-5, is ETGVTQSPTHLIKTRGQQVTLRCSSQSGHNTVSWYQQALGQGPQFIFQYYREEENGRGNFPPRFSGLQFPNYSSELNVNALELDDSALYLCASSLGTSGSRETQYFGPGTRLLVL.

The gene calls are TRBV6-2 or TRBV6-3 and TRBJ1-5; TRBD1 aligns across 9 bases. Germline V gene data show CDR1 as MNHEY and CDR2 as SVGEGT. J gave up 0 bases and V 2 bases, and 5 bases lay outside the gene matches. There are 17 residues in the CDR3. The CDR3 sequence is CASSYPGTGNSNQPQHF. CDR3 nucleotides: TGTGCCAGCAGTTACCCCGGGACAGGGAATAGCAATCAGCCCCAGCATTTT.

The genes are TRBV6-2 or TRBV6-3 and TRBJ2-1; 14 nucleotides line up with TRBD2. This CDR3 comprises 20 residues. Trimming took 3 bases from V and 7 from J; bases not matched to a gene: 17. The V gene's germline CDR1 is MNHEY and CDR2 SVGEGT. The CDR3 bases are TGTGCCAGCAGTTATTCCGGTTCCGGGACTAGCGGGAGAAGGTCTAATGAGCAGTTCTTC. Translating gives CASSYSGSGTSGRRSNEQFF.

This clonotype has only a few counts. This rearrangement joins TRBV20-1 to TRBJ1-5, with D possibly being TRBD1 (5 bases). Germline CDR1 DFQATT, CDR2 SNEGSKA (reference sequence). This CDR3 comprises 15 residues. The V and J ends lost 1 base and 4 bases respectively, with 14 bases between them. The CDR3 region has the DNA TGCAGTGCTAGAGTCAGGGCACTATTAAATCAGCCCCAGCATTTT. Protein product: CSARVRALLNQPQHF.

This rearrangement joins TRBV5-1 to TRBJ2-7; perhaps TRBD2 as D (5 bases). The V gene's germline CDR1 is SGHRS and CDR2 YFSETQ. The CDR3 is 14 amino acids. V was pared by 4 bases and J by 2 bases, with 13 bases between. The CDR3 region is CASSQRPPPYEQYF. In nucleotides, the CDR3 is TGCGCCAGCAGCCAGCGGCCTCCACCCTACGAGCAGTACTTC.

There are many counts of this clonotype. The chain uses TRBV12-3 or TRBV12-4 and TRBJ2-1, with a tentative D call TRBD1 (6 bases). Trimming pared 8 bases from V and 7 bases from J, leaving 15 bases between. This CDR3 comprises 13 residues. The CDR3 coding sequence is TGTGCCAGCGGAAATCAGGGGAGAAATGAGCAGTTCTTC. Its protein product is CASGNQGRNEQFF.

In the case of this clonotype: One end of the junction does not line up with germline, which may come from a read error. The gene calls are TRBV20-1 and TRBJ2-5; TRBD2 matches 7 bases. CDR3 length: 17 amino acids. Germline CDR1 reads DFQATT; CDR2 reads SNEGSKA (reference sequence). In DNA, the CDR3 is TGCTGTGCTAGAGATACTAGCGCCATCAGCAAACAAGAGACCCAGTACTTC. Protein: CCARDTSAISKQETQYF.

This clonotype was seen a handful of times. CDR3 residues: CSARPGLRYNEQFF. CDR3 coding DNA: TGCAGTGCTAGGCCGGGACTGCGGTACAATGAGCAGTTCTTC. J is TRBJ2-1 and V is TRBV20-1; maybe TRBD2 (6 bases). V lost 3 bases to trimming and J lost 4 bases, with 13 bases between them. The CDR3 has 14 amino acids. The V gene's germline CDR1 is DFQATT and CDR2 SNEGSKA (reference sequence).

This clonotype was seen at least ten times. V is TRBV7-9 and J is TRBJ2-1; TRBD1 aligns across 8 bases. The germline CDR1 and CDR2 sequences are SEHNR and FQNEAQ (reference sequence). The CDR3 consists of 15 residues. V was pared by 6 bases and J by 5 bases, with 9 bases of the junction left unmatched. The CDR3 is CASSRWTGTDNEQFF. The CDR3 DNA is TGTGCCAGCAGTCGATGGACAGGGACGGACAATGAGCAGTTCTTC.

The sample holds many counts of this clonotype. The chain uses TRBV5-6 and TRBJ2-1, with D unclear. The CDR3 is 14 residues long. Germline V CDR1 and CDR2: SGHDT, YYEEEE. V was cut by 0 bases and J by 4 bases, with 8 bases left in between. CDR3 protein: CASSLVDLYNEQFF. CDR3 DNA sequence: TGTGCCAGCAGCTTGGTGGACCTTTACAATGAGCAGTTCTTC.

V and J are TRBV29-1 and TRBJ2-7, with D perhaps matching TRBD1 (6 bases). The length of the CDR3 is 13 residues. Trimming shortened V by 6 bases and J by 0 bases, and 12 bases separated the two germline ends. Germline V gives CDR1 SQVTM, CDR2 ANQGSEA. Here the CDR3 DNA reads TGCAGCGTATTGGACAGCCACTCCTACGAGCAGTACTTC. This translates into CSVLDSHSYEQYF.

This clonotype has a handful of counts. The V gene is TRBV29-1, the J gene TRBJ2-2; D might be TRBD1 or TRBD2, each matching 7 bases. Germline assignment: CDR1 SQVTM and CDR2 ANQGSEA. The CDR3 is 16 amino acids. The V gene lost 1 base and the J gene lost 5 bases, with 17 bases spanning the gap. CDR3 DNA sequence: TGCAGCGTTGAAGCAGGGAGGGGGCAGGTTACCGGGGAGCTGTTTTTT. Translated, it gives CSVEAGRGQVTGELFF.

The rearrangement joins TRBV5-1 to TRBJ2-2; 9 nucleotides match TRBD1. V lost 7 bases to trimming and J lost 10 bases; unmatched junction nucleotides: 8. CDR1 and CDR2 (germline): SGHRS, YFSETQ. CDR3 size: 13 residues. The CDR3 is CASHTYRGQELFF. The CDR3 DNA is TGCGCCAGCCATACCTACAGGGGGCAGGAGCTGTTTTTT.

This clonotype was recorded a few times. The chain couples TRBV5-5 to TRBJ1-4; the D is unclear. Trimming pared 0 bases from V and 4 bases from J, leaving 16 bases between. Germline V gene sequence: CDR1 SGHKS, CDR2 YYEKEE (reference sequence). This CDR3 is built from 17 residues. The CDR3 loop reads CASSLVVRQLRNEKLFF. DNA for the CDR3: TGTGCCAGCAGCTTGGTGGTCCGCCAGCTCCGTAATGAAAAACTGTTTTTT.

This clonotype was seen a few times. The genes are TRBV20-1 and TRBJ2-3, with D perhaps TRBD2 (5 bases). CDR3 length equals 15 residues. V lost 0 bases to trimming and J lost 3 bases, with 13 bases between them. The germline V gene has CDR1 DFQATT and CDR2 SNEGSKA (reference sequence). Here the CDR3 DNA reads TGCAGTGCTAGAGATGGAGCACTAGTGACAGATACGCAGTATTTT. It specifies CSARDGALVTDTQYF.

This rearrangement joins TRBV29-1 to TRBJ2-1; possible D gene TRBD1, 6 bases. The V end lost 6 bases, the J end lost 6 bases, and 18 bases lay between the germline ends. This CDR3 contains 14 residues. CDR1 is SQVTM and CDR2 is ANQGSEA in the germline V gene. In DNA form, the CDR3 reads TGCAGCGTCGCCTTTTCGACAGGAGGCAATGAGCAGTTCTTC. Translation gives CSVAFSTGGNEQFF.

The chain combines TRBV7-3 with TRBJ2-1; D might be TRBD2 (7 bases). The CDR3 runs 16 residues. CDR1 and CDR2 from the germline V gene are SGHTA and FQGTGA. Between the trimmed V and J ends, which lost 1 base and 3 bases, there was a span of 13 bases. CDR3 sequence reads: CASSLSGGTIYNEQFF. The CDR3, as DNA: TGTGCCAGCAGCTTAAGCGGGGGCACGATCTACAATGAGCAGTTCTTC. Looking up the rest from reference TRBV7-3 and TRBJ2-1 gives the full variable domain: GAGVSQTPSNKVTEKGKYVELRCDPISGHTALYWYRQSLGQGPEFLIYFQGTGAADDSGLPNDRFFAVRPEGSVSTLKIQRTERGDSAVYLCASSLSGGTIYNEQFFGPGTRLTVL.